The rows below give T cell receptor beta chains drawn from one sample of a study of shared clonotypes between healthy human individuals. Method: immunoSEQ multiplex PCR; TCRdb's copy keeps in-frame clones and lacks some. The sample holds hundreds of thousands of clones, roughly 73% seen once. The source material was memory CD4+ T cells sorted from blood. All receptors come from a woman in her 30s in good health. Each CDR3 is given with its conserved first and last residue. The order of the fields is V gene, J gene, D gene, clone size, CDR3 DNA, CDR3 protein. D genes are given only for firm matches. Not all rows give a size; the values are once, few, many and, for expanded clones, a class.

TRBV25-1	TRBJ2-3	TRBD1	few	TGTGCCAGCACCGAGCCGGGACAGGGAATAGATACGCAGTATTTT	CASTEPGQGIDTQYF
TRBV7-9	TRBJ2-6	-	-	TGTGCCAGCAGTCCGGGACGCCCCTCTGGGGCCAACGTCCTGACTTTC	CASSPGRPSGANVLTF
TRBV6-1	TRBJ2-7	TRBD2	many	TGTGCCAGCAAAGCACTTAGCGGGACGGCCTACGAGCAGTACTTC	CASKALSGTAYEQYF
TRBV2	TRBJ2-7	-	-	TGTGCCAGCAGCGACCCCGGGGCACTCTCCTACGAGCAGTACTTC	CASSDPGALSYEQYF
TRBV6-1	TRBJ1-4	-	-	TGTGCCAGCAGTGACCACGCAAATACTAATGAAAAACTGTTTTTT	CASSDHANTNEKLFF
TRBV19	TRBJ2-3	TRBD2	-	TGTGCCAGTAGTACGGGACTACCCCCGGATACGCAGTATTTT	CASSTGLPPDTQYF
TRBV4-1	TRBJ2-2	-	-	TGCGCCAGCAGCCAAGCGCACAGGGCACCTCCCGGGGAGCTGTTTTTT	CASSQAHRAPPGELFF
TRBV6-1	TRBJ2-7	-	-	TGTGCCACGGAGACCACTAGAGCCGCATACGAGCAGTACTTC	CATETTRAAYEQYF
TRBV28	TRBJ2-5	TRBD2	-	TGTGCCAGCAGTTTGGGAGGGGTGTACCAAGAGACCCAGTACTTC	CASSLGGVYQETQYF
TRBV29-1	TRBJ2-2	-	many	TGCAGCGCCCGGCTCGCCGGGGAGCTGTTTTTT	CSARLAGELFF
TRBV27	TRBJ2-3	TRBD2	few	TGTGCCAGCAGACTAGCGGGAGACACAGATACGCAGTATTTT	CASRLAGDTDTQYF
TRBV10-1	TRBJ1-5	-	-	TGCGCCAGCAGTGAAGGCGGCGCCGGGCAGCCCCAGCATTTT	CASSEGGAGQPQHF
TRBV6-1	TRBJ2-3	TRBD1	-	TGTGCCAGCAGTGTTGCGACTGGGACAGGGGGCACAGATACGCAGTATTTT	CASSVATGTGGTDTQYF
TRBV7-2	TRBJ2-7	-	-	TGTGCCAGCAGCTTAGTTCTCGGGTCCTACGAGCAGTACTTC	CASSLVLGSYEQYF
TRBV5-1	TRBJ2-5	-	-	TGCGCCAGCAGCTTGGGGGGCGCAGAGTACCAAGAGACCCAGTACTTC	CASSLGGAEYQETQYF
TRBV7-2	TRBJ1-4	-	-	TGTGCCAGCAGTGTCCAGGGGAGTGACGAAAAACTGTTTTTT	CASSVQGSDEKLFF
TRBV5-6	TRBJ2-1	TRBD2	few	TGTGCCAGCAGCTTCAGACTAGCTGTTGAGCAGTTCTTC	CASSFRLAVEQFF
TRBV7-3	TRBJ2-1	-	-	TGTGCCAGCAGCCCCAAGACTAGCTCCTACAATGAGCAGTTCTTC	CASSPKTSSYNEQFF
TRBV6-5	TRBJ2-3	-	-	TGTGCCAGCAGTCCCGCTTTAGCTGCCACAGATACGCAGTATTTT	CASSPALAATDTQYF
TRBV7-8	TRBJ2-7	TRBD1	-	TGTGCCAGCAGCCTACGAAACAGGGGGACAAGCTACGAGCAGTACTTC	CASSLRNRGTSYEQYF
TRBV30	TRBJ1-3	-	-	TGTGCCTGGAGTGTAACGCCAGCAGGAAACACCATATATTTT	CAWSVTPAGNTIYF
TRBV14	TRBJ2-7	TRBD1	few	TGTGCCAGCAGCCTAAAGACAGGGAAAAGTCTCCACGAGCAGTACTTC	CASSLKTGKSLHEQYF
TRBV6-5	TRBJ1-2	TRBD1	-	TGTGCCAGCAGTGACGGGACAGGCGTCTATGGCTACACCTTC	CASSDGTGVYGYTF
TRBV20-1	TRBJ2-7	-	-	TGCAGTGCTACTACAGGGTACGAGCAGTACTTC	CSATTGYEQYF
TRBV15	TRBJ2-4	TRBD1	-	TGTGCCACCAGCAGAGGCTCTTGGACAGGGTTGGCCAAAAACATTCAGTACTTC	CATSRGSWTGLAKNIQYF
TRBV27	TRBJ1-4	-	-	TGTGCCAGCAGTTTAAGATCTGGGGGCGGTGAAAAACTGTTTTTT	CASSLRSGGGEKLFF
TRBV29-1	TRBJ2-1	-	-	TGCAGCGTTGATCGGAAGGGCAGCAATGAGCAGTTCTTC	CSVDRKGSNEQFF
TRBV9	TRBJ2-2	-	once	TGTGCCAGCAGCGGAGGTAGGCAGACGGTCTCGGTGGCCGGGGAGCTGTTTTTT	CASSGGRQTVSVAGELFF
TRBV7-8	TRBJ1-3	-	-	TGTGCCAGCAGCTTAGGGGGCAGAAACACCATATATTTT	CASSLGGRNTIYF
TRBV6-1	TRBJ2-2	TRBD1	-	TGTGCCAGCAGCCTTGGGGACAGGGACACCGGGGAGCTGTTTTTT	CASSLGDRDTGELFF
TRBV19	TRBJ2-1	-	-	TGTGCCAGTACCCCCAAAAGGCTGAGGAATGAGCAGTTCTTC	CASTPKRLRNEQFF
TRBV28	TRBJ1-1	-	-	TGTGCCAGCAACCCGACCGGGGGGCAAGCTGAAGCTTTCTTT	CASNPTGGQAEAFF
TRBV29-1	TRBJ2-5	-	-	TGCAGCGTTGGGGACACCCAGCGGGAGACCCAGTACTTC	CSVGDTQRETQYF
TRBV5-1	TRBJ2-5	TRBD1	-	TGCGCCAGCAGCGAGCGACAGGGGAAAGAGACCCAGTACTTC	CASSERQGKETQYF
TRBV10-3	TRBJ1-1	-	-	TGTGCCATCAGTGAACCGAACACTGAAGCTTTCTTT	CAISEPNTEAFF
TRBV29-1	TRBJ2-2	TRBD2	-	TGCAGCGTGGGACTAGCGGGAGGCAACACCGGGGAGCTGTTTTTT	CSVGLAGGNTGELFF
TRBV28	TRBJ1-1	-	-	TGTGCCAGCAGTTCCGGAGACATGAACACTGAAGCTTTCTTT	CASSSGDMNTEAFF
TRBV5-1	TRBJ2-7	TRBD2	-	TGCGCCAGCAGCTGGGGACTAGCGGGAGGGACACCCTCCCGGAACGAGCAGTACTTC	CASSWGLAGGTPSRNEQYF
TRBV7-9	TRBJ2-2	TRBD1	-	TGTGCCAGCAGCCCAGGACAGGGTTCCACCGGGGAGCTGTTTTTT	CASSPGQGSTGELFF
TRBV4-2	TRBJ1-2	-	-	TGTGCCAGCAGCCCTGGAAGGGCTTATGGCTACACCTTC	CASSPGRAYGYTF
TRBV21-1	TRBJ1-1	-	-	TGTGCCAGCAGCAAAAGTAGGGGAACAGGGGGGTTATACACTGAAGCTTTCTTT	CASSKSRGTGGLYTEAFF
TRBV7-3	TRBJ1-1	-	-	TGTGCCAGCAGCTTAATGCCCCTGAACACTGAAGCTTTCTTT	CASSLMPLNTEAFF
TRBV11-3	TRBJ1-1	-	-	TGTGCCAGCAGCGCAGCCTCCTCAGATAACACTGAAGCTTTCTTT	CASSAASSDNTEAFF
TRBV4-2	TRBJ2-5	TRBD2	-	TGTGCCAGCAGCTCCGAGACTAGCGGGACGGAGACCCAGTACTTC	CASSSETSGTETQYF
TRBV6-5	TRBJ2-7	TRBD1	-	TGTGCCAGCAGTTACGAGGGACAGGGCCACGAGCAGTACTTC	CASSYEGQGHEQYF
TRBV5-1	TRBJ2-1	TRBD2	-	TGCGCCAGCAGCTTGGGACTAGCGGGAAATTGGGGCTACAATGAGCAGTTCTTC	CASSLGLAGNWGYNEQFF
TRBV27	TRBJ2-7	-	-	TGTGCCAGCAGTTCGCCGCTCCCCCGGGGGAATTCCTACGAGCAGTACTTC	CASSSPLPRGNSYEQYF
TRBV16	TRBJ2-2	-	-	TGTGCCAGCAGCCAATCGGAGCTCGGGGAGCTGTTTTTT	CASSQSELGELFF
TRBV5-4	TRBJ2-1	TRBD2	-	TGTGCCAGCAGCCCAGAACTAGCGGGAGGGTACAATGAGCAGTTCTTC	CASSPELAGGYNEQFF
TRBV18	TRBJ2-1	-	once	TGTGCCAGCTCACTCCTAGCTCCGGAGCCCAATGAGCAGTTCTTC	CASSLLAPEPNEQFF
TRBV6-6	TRBJ2-4	-	-	TGTGCCAGCACCGCCGAGGCCAAAAACATTCAGTACTTC	CASTAEAKNIQYF
TRBV7-6	TRBJ2-7	TRBD2	-	TGTGCCAGCAGCTTAGCGGGAGGGACTAGCGGGATCCACGAGCAGTACTTC	CASSLAGGTSGIHEQYF
TRBV27	TRBJ1-2	-	-	TGTGCCAGCAGTTCCCCTCAATCGGGAAACTATGGCTACACCTTC	CASSSPQSGNYGYTF